This T cell receptor (beta chain) was captured in a study of quantifying T cell responses using KT2 cells. For the study at large: Reverse transcription used primers in the TCR alpha and beta constant regions. Study observations and caveats: Very high KT2 spike-in numbers caused saturation in KT2 sequence detection.

The sample is PBMC spiked with counted cells of clone KT2. KT2 cells were mixed with fixed PBMC numbers at varying ratios. Each cDNA got a UMI-containing oligo ligated at its 3' end. The first PCR ran roughly 4 cycles with an equimolar RC1.1 and RC1.2 beta primer mix. From the second PCR onward, TCR alpha and beta chains were processed separately. TCRdb itself ran the UMI-ligation and nested PCR reads through MiXCR, one entry per CDR3 protein. The sample includes fewer than 50,000 distinct CDR3 sequences, roughly 11% of them seen just once. The CDR3 is 15 residues long. Losses at the gene ends were 5 bases for V and 2 bases for J; bases not matched to a gene: 7. The germline CDR1 and CDR2 sequences are SNHLY and FYNNEI. As concerns this clonotype: Antigen unknown.

The source is a human donor. This chain joins TRBV2 and TRBJ2-7; TRBD1 agrees at 9 bases. Specimen: PBMCs spiked with cells of the T cell clone KT2. The CDR3 loop reads CASSSRTGVPYEQYF. The CDR3 DNA sequence: TGTGCCAGCAGTTCTAGGACAGGGGTCCCCTACGAGCAGTACTTC.